Relative to its sample, the clone carrying this T cell receptor delta chain is medium-sized (0.01 to 0.1%). This entry is derived from a study of gamma-delta T cells after stem cell transplantation. TCRdb called clones anew from the RT-PCR reads with CATT. The sample consists of approximately 1,500 delta-chain clones, roughly 22% of them appearing once. Sample: gamma-delta T cells. The source of this sequence is a human donor. It is not recorded whose cells these are; they may come from a transplant donor.

CDR3 protein: CACDGLGVTDKLIF. The CDR3 bases are TGTGCCTGCGACGGACTGGGGGTAACCGATAAACTCATCTTT. The V call is TRDV2, the J call TRDJ1; 8 bases fit TRDD3. The CDR3 covers 14 residues. The V gene end was trimmed by 7 bases and the J gene end by 2 bases; junction bases not matched to a gene: 8. Germline assignment: CDR1 GEAIGNYY and CDR2 EKD.